This is a list of T cell receptor beta chains from one sample in a study of cytomegalovirus exposure and HLA in healthy donors. Some clones are missing from TCRdb's copy, which holds only in-frame ones; the method was immunoSEQ multiplex PCR. The data show under 200,000 clones, 75% to 90% seen once. The sequencing input was PBMCs. These receptors came from a man aged 35 to 55 in good health and CMV-seropositive. Both conserved end residues are part of each CDR3. D genes are given only for firm matches. A clone size is listed for some rows: how often the clone was seen (once, few, many), or a class if it is expanded.

TRBD1 TRBJ2-6 TRBV4-3 . TGCGCCAGCAGCCAAAGGATCAGGGGGCGGAACTCTGGGGCCAACGTCCTGACTTTC CASSQRIRGRNSGANVLTF
. TRBJ2-7 TRBV11-2 . TGTGCCAGCAGGGGGGACTTTTCCTACGAGCAGTACTTC CASRGDFSYEQYF
. TRBJ1-1 TRBV7-2 . TGTGCCAGCAGCTTAGCGGCCAACACTGAAGCTTTCTTT CASSLAANTEAFF
. TRBJ1-5 TRBV6-1 . TGTGCCAGCACCCTCCCTCCTCCGCCCCAGCATTTT CASTLPPPPQHF
. TRBJ2-7 TRBV4-3 . TGCGCCAGCAGCCAAGATAGGAACAGGGCCCCCTACGAGCAGTACTTC CASSQDRNRAPYEQYF
. TRBJ2-5 TRBV6-5 . TGTGCCAGCAGTTACCCCGGTCAAGAGACCCAGTACTTC CASSYPGQETQYF
TRBD2 TRBJ2-1 TRBV10-3 few TGTGCCATCAGGGCGGGGGACTCCCCCAATGAGCAGTTCTTC CAIRAGDSPNEQFF
. TRBJ1-1 TRBV28 . TGTGCCAGCAGTTTATTCAGGGCCTCGAACACTGAAGCTTTCTTT CASSLFRASNTEAFF
. TRBJ1-2 TRBV7-9 . TGTGCCAGCAGCTCCGGACAGCCTAACTATGGCTACACCTTC CASSSGQPNYGYTF
TRBD1 TRBJ2-7 TRBV4-1 . TGCGCCAGCAGCCAAGATTCTCGGGACAGGCTTTACGAGCAGTACTTC CASSQDSRDRLYEQYF
TRBD1 TRBJ1-1 TRBV9 . TGTGCCAGCAGCGCTATCGGGACAGAGTCTGAAGCTTTCTTT CASSAIGTESEAFF
. TRBJ2-3 TRBV5-1 . TGCGCCAGCAGCTTATATTCAGGAGATACGCAGTATTTT CASSLYSGDTQYF
. TRBJ1-6 TRBV5-5 . TGTGCCAGCAGCCTGGTGTCCCAAACCCAGTCACCCCTCCACTTT CASSLVSQTQSPLHF
. TRBJ2-5 TRBV4-3 . TGCGCCAGCAGCCAAGATAGGGGGGAGACCCAGTACTTC CASSQDRGETQYF
. TRBJ2-1 TRBV7-9 . TGTTCCAGCGGGCCGTCAGGGAGGGAGCAGTTCTTC CSSGPSGREQFF
. TRBJ2-1 TRBV30 once TGTGCCTGGAGTGTACTTGCTGGCAATGAGCAGTTCTTC CAWSVLAGNEQFF
. TRBJ1-1 TRBV5-4 . TGTGCCAGCAGCTCGTCGGCAGGGATTGGCACTGAAGCTTTCTTT CASSSSAGIGTEAFF
. TRBJ2-7 TRBV5-1 . TGCGCCAGCAGCTTGGTTCTAGCAGGGGAGAACGAGCAGTACTTC CASSLVLAGENEQYF
TRBD1 TRBJ2-7 TRBV7-9 . TGTGCCAGCAGGACGACAGGGAGCTCCTACGAGCAGTACTTC CASRTTGSSYEQYF
. TRBJ2-7 TRBV28 . TGTGCCAGCAGTTCCGTGGGACTGGAGTACGAGCAGTACTTC CASSSVGLEYEQYF
. TRBJ2-1 TRBV5-1 few TGCGCCAGCACCTTAGAGATGACTACTAGTTTAAATGAGCAGTTCTTC CASTLEMTTSLNEQFF
. TRBJ2-7 TRBV4-3 . TGCGCCAGCAGCCAAGATCCAGGGCCCCTTTACGAGCAGTACTTC CASSQDPGPLYEQYF
. TRBJ1-2 TRBV21-1 . TGTGCCAGCAGCCCCAAGGGGTACACCTTC CASSPKGYTF
. TRBJ1-4 TRBV5-8 . TGTGCCAGCAGCTTGGAATTTGAGAATAATGAAAAACTGTTTTTT CASSLEFENNEKLFF
TRBD1 TRBJ1-1 TRBV10-1 . TGCGCCAGCAGACCGACAGGGGGGTCTGAAGCTTTCTTT CASRPTGGSEAFF
TRBD1 TRBJ1-2 TRBV5-6 . TGTGCCAGCAGCTCTGGACAGGAGTATGGCTACACCTTC CASSSGQEYGYTF
. TRBJ2-2 TRBV7-9 . TGTGCCCCCGAGCACACCGGGGAGCTGTTTTTT CAPEHTGELFF
TRBD2 TRBJ2-7 TRBV5-6 . TGTGCCAGCAGCGGGACTAGCGGGGGGACCGTAGCCTACGAGCAGTACTTC CASSGTSGGTVAYEQYF
TRBD1 TRBJ2-7 TRBV7-9 . TGTGCCAGCAGCTTAGTAGTGGGACAGAGTTCCGAGCAGTACTTC CASSLVVGQSSEQYF
. TRBJ2-6 TRBV7-7 . TGTGCTAGCAGCTTACGTCCCCGGGCCAACGTCCTGACTTTC CASSLRPRANVLTF
TRBD2 TRBJ2-7 TRBV27 . TGTGCCAGCAGTCCCTGGACTAGCGGGGGTCCCACGCCCTACGAGCAGTACTTC CASSPWTSGGPTPYEQYF
. TRBJ1-2 TRBV10-3 . TGTGCCACCCTACAGGGATCCTATGGCTACACCTTC CATLQGSYGYTF
. TRBJ2-7 TRBV4-1 . TGCGCCAGCAGCCAAGATCCTGACAGATACGAGCAGTACTTC CASSQDPDRYEQYF
. TRBJ2-7 TRBV7-9 . TGTGCCAGCAGCTTTCATAAGGACACCTACGAGCAGTACTTC CASSFHKDTYEQYF
TRBD1 TRBJ1-2 TRBV28 few TGTGCCAGCAGTTTAAAGGGCTCCGGGACAGCCTATGGCTACACCTTC CASSLKGSGTAYGYTF
. TRBJ2-7 TRBV21-1 . TGTGCCAGCAGCCCCGTCCCGCATCTACGTGGGCAGTACTTC CASSPVPHLRGQYF
TRBD1 TRBJ2-2 TRBV10-3 . TGTGCCATCAGAGGGGGCAAGAGCACCGGGGAGCTGTTTTTT CAIRGGKSTGELFF
. TRBJ1-1 TRBV29-1 . TGCAGCGTTGAAGGGAAGAGGAGGGGCTGGAACACTGAAGCTTTCTTT CSVEGKRRGWNTEAFF
. TRBJ2-1 TRBV11-1 . TGTGCCAGCAGCCAACGGGTGGATGAGCAGTTCTTC CASSQRVDEQFF
. TRBJ1-2 TRBV5-6 . TGTGCCAGCAGCAACCCTACAGGGCTCGGCTACACCTTC CASSNPTGLGYTF
TRBD1 TRBJ1-4 TRBV7-9 . TGTTCCAGCAGCTTAGCGACGGGACAGGGAAGCGAAAAACTGTTTTTT CSSSLATGQGSEKLFF
. TRBJ1-1 TRBV4-1 . TGCGCCAGCAGCTTCAGGGTGGCCGAAGAAGCTTTCTTT CASSFRVAEEAFF
TRBD2 TRBJ2-5 TRBV27 . TGTGCCAGCAGTCCCGCAAGGTTAGCGGGGGGGCCTCTAAGGGAGACCCAGTACTTC CASSPARLAGGPLRETQYF
. TRBJ1-2 TRBV11-2 . TGTGCCAGCAGCTTGGACTCCTTGGGCGGCTACACCTTC CASSLDSLGGYTF
TRBD2 TRBJ2-3 TRBV7-9 . TGTTCCAGCAGCGTCACTAGCGGGGTCGGCACAGATACGCAGTATTTT CSSSVTSGVGTDTQYF
. TRBJ1-6 TRBV7-2 . TGTGCCAGCAGCTTAAAAGTAGGAGGTAATTCACCCCTCCACTTT CASSLKVGGNSPLHF
TRBD1 TRBJ1-5 TRBV7-9 few TGTGCCAGCAGCTTAGAGGGGGGACAGACAAATCAGCCCCAGCATTTT CASSLEGGQTNQPQHF
. TRBJ2-1 TRBV9 . TGTGCCAGCAGTAACAGGGTCTACAATGAGCAGTTCTTC CASSNRVYNEQFF
TRBD2 TRBJ2-2 TRBV2 . TGTGCCAGCAGTCCCAAAGCGGGGGCGGTCGGGGAGCTGTTTTTT CASSPKAGAVGELFF
. TRBJ1-5 TRBV4-2 . TGTGCCAGCAGCCAAGATGGGGGCCGTCGGCATTTT CASSQDGGRRHF
. TRBJ1-1 TRBV15 . TGTGCCACCAGAGAGGGGAACACTGAAGCTTTCTTT CATREGNTEAFF